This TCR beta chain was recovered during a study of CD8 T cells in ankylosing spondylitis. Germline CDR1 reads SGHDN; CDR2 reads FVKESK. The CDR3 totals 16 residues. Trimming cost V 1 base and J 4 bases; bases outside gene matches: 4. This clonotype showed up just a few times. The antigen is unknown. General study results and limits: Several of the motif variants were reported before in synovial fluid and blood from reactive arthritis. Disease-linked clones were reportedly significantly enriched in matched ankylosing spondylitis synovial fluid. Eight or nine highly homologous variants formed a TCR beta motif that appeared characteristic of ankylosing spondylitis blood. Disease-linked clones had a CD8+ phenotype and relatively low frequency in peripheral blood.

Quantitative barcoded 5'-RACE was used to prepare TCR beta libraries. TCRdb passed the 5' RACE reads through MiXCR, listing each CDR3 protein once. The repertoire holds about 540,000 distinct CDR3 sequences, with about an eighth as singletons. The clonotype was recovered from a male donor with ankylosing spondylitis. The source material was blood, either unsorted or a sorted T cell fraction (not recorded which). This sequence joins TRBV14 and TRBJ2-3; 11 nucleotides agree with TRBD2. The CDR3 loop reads CASSQVLAGVSDTQYF. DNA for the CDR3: TGTGCCAGCAGCCAAGTACTAGCGGGAGTCTCAGATACGCAGTATTTT.